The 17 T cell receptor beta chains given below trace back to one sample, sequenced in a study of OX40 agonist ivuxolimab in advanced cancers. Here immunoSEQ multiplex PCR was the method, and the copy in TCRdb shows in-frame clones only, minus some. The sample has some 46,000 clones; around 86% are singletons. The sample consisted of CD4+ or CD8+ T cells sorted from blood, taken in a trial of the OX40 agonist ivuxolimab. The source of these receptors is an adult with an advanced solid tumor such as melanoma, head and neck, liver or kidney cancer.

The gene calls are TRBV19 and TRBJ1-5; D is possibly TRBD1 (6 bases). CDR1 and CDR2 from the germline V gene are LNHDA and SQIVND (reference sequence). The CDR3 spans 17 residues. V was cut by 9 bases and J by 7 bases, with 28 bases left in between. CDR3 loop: CARTKEKDSSTRQPQHF. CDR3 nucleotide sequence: TGTGCCAGAACGAAAGAGAAGGACAGCTCTACCAGGCAGCCCCAGCATTTT.

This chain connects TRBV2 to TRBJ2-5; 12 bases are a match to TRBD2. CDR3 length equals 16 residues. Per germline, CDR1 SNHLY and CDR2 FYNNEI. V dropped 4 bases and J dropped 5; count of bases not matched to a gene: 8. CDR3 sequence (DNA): TGTGCCAGCAGTGGGACTAGCGGGGCACAGGGGGAGACCCAGTACTTC. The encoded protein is CASSGTSGAQGETQYF.

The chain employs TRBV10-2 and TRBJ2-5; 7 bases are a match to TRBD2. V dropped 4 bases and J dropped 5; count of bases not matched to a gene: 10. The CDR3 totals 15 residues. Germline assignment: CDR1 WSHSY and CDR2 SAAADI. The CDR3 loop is CASSALERGGETQYF. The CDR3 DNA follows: TGCGCCAGCAGTGCGTTGGAGAGGGGAGGGGAGACCCAGTACTTC.

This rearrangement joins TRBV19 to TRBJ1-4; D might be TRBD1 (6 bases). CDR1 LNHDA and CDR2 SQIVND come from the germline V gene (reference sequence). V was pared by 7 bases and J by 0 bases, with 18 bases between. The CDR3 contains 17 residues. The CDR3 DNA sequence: TGTGCCAGTACGAGACAGGCCCTTACTGCAACTAATGAAAAACTGTTTTTT. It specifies CASTRQALTATNEKLFF. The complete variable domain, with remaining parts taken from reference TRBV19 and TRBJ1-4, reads DGGITQSPKYLFRKEGQNVTLSCEQNLNHDAMYWYRQDPGQGLRLIYYSQIVNDFQKGDIAEGYSVSREKKESFPLTVTSAQKNPTAFYLCASTRQALTATNEKLFFGSGTQLSVL.

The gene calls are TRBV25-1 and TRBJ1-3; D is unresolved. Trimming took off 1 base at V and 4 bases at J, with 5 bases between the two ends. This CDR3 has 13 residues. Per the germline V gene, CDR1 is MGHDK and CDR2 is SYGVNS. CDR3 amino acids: CASSELGGNTIYF. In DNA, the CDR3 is TGTGCCAGCAGTGAATTAGGGGGAAACACCATATATTTT.

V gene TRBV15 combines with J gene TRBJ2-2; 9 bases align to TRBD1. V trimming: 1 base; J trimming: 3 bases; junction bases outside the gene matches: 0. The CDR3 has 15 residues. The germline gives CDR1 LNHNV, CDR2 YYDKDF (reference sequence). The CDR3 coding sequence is TGTGCCACCAGCAGAGGGACAGGGGACACCGGGGAGCTGTTTTTT. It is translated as CATSRGTGDTGELFF.

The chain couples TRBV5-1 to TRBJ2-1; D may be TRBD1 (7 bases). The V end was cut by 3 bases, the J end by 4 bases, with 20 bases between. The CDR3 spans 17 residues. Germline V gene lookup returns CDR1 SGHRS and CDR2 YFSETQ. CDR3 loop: CASSSGTDSGGYNEQFF. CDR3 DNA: TGCGCCAGCAGCTCGGGGACGGACTCAGGGGGGTACAATGAGCAGTTCTTC.

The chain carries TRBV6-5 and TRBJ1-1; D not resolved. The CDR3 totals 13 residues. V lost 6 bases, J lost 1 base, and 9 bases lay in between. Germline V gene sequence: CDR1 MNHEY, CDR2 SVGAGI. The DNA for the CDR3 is TGTGCCAGCAGACAACCCCCGAACACTGAAGCTTTCTTT. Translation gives CASRQPPNTEAFF.

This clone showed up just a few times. The CDR3 DNA sequence: TGCGCCAGCAGTCCAGGGGCCGGCGAGCAGTACTTC. The encoded protein is CASSPGAGEQYF. The V call is TRBV10-1, the J call TRBJ2-7, with TRBD1 as a possible D gene (6 bases). Germline CDR1 WNHNN, CDR2 SYGVQD (reference sequence). The CDR3 spans 12 residues. The ends were cut back, 5 bases at V and 6 bases at J, with 11 bases in the middle.

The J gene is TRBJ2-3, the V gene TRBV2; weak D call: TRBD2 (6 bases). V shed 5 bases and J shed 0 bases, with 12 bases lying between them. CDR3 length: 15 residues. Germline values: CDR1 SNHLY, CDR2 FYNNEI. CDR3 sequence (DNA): TGTGCCAGCAGTAGCGGGCCCTATAGCACAGATACGCAGTATTTT. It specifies CASSSGPYSTDTQYF.

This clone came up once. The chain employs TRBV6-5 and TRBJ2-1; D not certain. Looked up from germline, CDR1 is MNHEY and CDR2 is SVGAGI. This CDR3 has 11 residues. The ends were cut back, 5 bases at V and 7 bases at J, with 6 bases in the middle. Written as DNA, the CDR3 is TGTGCCAGCAGTGAATTAAATGAGCAGTTCTTC. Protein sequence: CASSELNEQFF.

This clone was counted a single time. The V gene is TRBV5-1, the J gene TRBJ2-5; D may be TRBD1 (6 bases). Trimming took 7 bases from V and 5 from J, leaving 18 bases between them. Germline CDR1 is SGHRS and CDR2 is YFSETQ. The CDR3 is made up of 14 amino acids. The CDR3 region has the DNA TGCGCCAGCGCCGCGACAGGCAGAAAGGAGACCCAGTACTTC. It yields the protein CASAATGRKETQYF.

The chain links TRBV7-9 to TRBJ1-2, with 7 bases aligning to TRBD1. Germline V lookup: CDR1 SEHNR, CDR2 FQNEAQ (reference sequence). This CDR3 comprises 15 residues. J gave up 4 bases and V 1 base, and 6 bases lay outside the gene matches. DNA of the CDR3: TGTGCCAGCAGCTTAGAGGGGGCGCAGGGCTATGGCTACACCTTC. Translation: CASSLEGAQGYGYTF. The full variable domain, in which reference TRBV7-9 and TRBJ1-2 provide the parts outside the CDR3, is DTGVSQNPRHKITKRGQNVTFRCDPISEHNRLYWYRQTLGQGPEFLTYFQNEAQLEKSRLLSDRFSAERPKGSFSTLEIQRTEQGDSAMYLCASSLEGAQGYGYTFGSGTRLTVV.

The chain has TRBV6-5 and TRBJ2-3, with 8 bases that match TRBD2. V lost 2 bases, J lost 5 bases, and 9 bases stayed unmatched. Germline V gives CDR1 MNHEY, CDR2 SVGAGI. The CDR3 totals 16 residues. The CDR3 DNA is TGTGCCAGCAGTTACCGGGGGGGGGCGTCGAGAGATACGCAGTATTTT. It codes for CASSYRGGASRDTQYF.

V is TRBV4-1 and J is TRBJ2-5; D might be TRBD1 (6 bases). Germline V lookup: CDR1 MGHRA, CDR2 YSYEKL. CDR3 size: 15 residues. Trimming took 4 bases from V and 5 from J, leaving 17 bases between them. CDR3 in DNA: TGCGCCAGCAGCCTCACACCGACAGGAAGGGAGACCCAGTACTTC. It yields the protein CASSLTPTGRETQYF.

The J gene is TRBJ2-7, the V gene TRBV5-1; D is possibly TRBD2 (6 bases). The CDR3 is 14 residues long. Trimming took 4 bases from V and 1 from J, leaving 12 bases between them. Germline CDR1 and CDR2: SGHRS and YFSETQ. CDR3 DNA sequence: TGCGCCAGCAGCGTTACGGGACTGTCCTACGAGCAGTACTTC. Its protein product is CASSVTGLSYEQYF.

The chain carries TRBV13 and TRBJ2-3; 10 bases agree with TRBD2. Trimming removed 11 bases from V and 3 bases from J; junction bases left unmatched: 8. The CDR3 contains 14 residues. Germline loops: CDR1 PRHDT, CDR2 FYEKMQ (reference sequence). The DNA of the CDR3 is TGTGCCGGGGCTAGCGGGAGTTTAACAGATACGCAGTATTTT. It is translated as CAGASGSLTDTQYF.